This is a list of T cell receptor beta chains from one sample in a study of blood T cell repertoires in COVID-19. TCRdb's copy holds only in-frame clones and misses some; the assay was immunoSEQ multiplex PCR. Altogether 200,000 to 250,000 clones are present, less than 85% being singletons, with the ten largest covering 3.6%. The sample was peripheral blood. The receptor source for this set is a woman aged 80 or over with acute or convalescent COVID-19. The CDR3 runs from the conserved cysteine through the conserved F or W. Fields, in order: clone size, J gene, V gene, D gene, CDR3 DNA, CDR3 protein. The D gene is left open where the match is weak. Part of the rows lack a size; the others show once, few, many or a class for expanded clones.

>NA|TRBJ1-2|TRBV2|NA
TGTGCCAGCAGTCGAGTAGACTATGGCTACACCTTC
CASSRVDYGYTF
>few|TRBJ2-3|TRBV27|TRBD2
TGTGCCAGCAGGACGCGGGGGGGCACAGATACGCAGTATTTT
CASRTRGGTDTQYF
>NA|TRBJ2-3|TRBV19|NA
TGTGCCAGTAGTCTTTCTTCAGGGGTTGCAGATACGCAGTATTTT
CASSLSSGVADTQYF
>once|TRBJ1-6|TRBV6-1|NA
TGTGCCAGCAGTGAAGCAGATGGAAGGAGCTCCTATAATTCACCCCTCCACTTT
CASSEADGRSSYNSPLHF
>NA|TRBJ2-1|TRBV20-1|NA
TGCAGTGGGAGAGCCGGCGATGAGCAGTTCTTC
CSGRAGDEQFF
>once|TRBJ2-4|TRBV7-2|TRBD1
TGTGCCAGCAGCTTAGCCTCGGGACAGGAAAACATTCAGTACTTC
CASSLASGQENIQYF
>NA|TRBJ2-7|TRBV24-1|NA
TGTGCCACCAGTGATTCTGACGAGCAGTACTTC
CATSDSDEQYF
>NA|TRBJ2-7|TRBV3-1/TRBV3-2|NA
TGTGCCAGCAGCCAGGACACAAGGAGCTCCTACGAGCAGTACTTC
CASSQDTRSSYEQYF
>NA|TRBJ1-4|TRBV5-1|NA
TGCGCCAGCAGCTTGGCCCGGAACTCGGGGGAAAAACTGTTTTTT
CASSLARNSGEKLFF
>NA|TRBJ1-2|TRBV28|TRBD1
TGTGCCAGCAGTATACCCCCGGGACAGGGAGACTATGGCTACACCTTC
CASSIPPGQGDYGYTF
>NA|TRBJ2-5|TRBV7-6|TRBD1
TGTGCCAGCAGCTTAGATGGGACAGGGGAAGAGACCCAGTACTTC
CASSLDGTGEETQYF
>NA|TRBJ2-1|TRBV29-1|NA
TGCAGCGTTGCGTCGGCGGGAATAGACAATGAGCAGTTCTTC
CSVASAGIDNEQFF
>NA|TRBJ2-1|TRBV5-6|NA
TGTGCCAGCAGCTTGCTCCTGAGCTCCTACAATGAGCAGTTCTTC
CASSLLLSSYNEQFF
>NA|TRBJ2-3|TRBV28|TRBD1
TGTGCCAGCAGCCTTTCCGGGACAGGGGGGGATACGCAGTATTTT
CASSLSGTGGDTQYF
>NA|TRBJ1-1|TRBV7-9|NA
TGTGCCAGCAGCTTTGGGATCGGGGGGACTGAAGCTTTCTTT
CASSFGIGGTEAFF
>NA|TRBJ1-1|TRBV19|NA
TGTGCCAGTAGTATCAAGGGGAAGAACACTGAAGCTTTCTTT
CASSIKGKNTEAFF
>NA|TRBJ1-2|TRBV18|TRBD1
TGTGCCAGCTCACCGGGACAGGGTGAGAGCGGCTACACCTTC
CASSPGQGESGYTF
>NA|TRBJ1-1|TRBV3-1/TRBV3-2|NA
TGTGCCAGCAGTGGAGGGTACGAAGCTTTCTTT
CASSGGYEAFF
>NA|TRBJ1-3|TRBV3-1/TRBV3-2|NA
TGTGCCAGCAGACTGACGACAGGTTCTTATGGAAACACCATATATTTT
CASRLTTGSYGNTIYF
>few|TRBJ2-7|TRBV3-1/TRBV3-2|NA
TGTGCCAGCAGCCAAGATCTGAGTATCTACGAGCAGTACTTC
CASSQDLSIYEQYF